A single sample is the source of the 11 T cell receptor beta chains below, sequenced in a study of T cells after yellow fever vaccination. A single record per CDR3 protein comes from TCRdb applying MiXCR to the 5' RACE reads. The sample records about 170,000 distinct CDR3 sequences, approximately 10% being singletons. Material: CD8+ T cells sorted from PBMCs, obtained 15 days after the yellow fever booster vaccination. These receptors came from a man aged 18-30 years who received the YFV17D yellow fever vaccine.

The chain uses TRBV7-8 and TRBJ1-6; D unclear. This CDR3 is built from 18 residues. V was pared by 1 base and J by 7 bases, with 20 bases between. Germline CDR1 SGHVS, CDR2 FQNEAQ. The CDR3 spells CASSLDWSSTDPNSPLHF. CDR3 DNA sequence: TGTGCCAGCAGCTTAGATTGGTCCAGCACAGACCCGAATTCACCCCTCCACTTT.

The CDR3 coding sequence is TGCAGTGCTAGAGAATTACTAGCGGGGACAGATACGCAGTATTTT. This translates into CSARELLAGTDTQYF. The chain carries TRBV20-1 and TRBJ2-3, with 10 bases that match TRBD2. The V gene's germline CDR1 is DFQATT and CDR2 SNEGSKA (reference sequence). The CDR3 is 15 residues long. The V and J ends lost 0 bases and 3 bases, in that order; junction bases with no gene match: 3.

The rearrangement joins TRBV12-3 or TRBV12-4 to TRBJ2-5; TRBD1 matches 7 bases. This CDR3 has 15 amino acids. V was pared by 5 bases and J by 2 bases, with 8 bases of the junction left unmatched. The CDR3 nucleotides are TGTGCCAGCAGTAGCCGGGACAGCAAACAAGAGACCCAGTACTTC. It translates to CASSSRDSKQETQYF.

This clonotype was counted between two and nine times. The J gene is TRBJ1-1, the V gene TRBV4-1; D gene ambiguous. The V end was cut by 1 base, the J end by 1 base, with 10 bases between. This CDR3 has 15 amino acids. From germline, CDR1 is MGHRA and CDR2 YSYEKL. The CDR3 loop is CASSQVLGPNTEAFF. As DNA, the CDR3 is TGCGCCAGCAGCCAAGTTCTCGGCCCGAACACTGAAGCTTTCTTT.

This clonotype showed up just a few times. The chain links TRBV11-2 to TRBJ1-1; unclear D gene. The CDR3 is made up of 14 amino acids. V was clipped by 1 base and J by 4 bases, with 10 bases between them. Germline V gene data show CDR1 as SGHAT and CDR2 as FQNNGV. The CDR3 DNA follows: TGTGCCAGCAGCTTAGCACGGTCCGGCACTGAAGCTTTCTTT. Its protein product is CASSLARSGTEAFF.

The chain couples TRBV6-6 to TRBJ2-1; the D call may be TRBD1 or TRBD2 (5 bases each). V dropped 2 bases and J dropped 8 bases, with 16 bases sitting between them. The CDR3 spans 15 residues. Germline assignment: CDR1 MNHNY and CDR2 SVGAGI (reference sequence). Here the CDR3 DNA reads TGTGCCAGCAGTTACCGGGGACGATCCGGCGATGAGCAGTTCTTC. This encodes CASSYRGRSGDEQFF.

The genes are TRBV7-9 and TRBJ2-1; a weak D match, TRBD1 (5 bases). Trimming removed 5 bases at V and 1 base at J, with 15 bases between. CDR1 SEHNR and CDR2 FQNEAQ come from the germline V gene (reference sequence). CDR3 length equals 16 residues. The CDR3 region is CASSPNRSPSYNEQFF. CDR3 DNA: TGTGCCAGCAGCCCTAACAGGTCACCTTCCTACAATGAGCAGTTCTTC.

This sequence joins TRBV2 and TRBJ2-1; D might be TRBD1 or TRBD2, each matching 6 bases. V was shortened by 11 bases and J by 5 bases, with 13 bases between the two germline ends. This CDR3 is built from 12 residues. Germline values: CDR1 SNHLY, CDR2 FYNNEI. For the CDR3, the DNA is TGTGCCGTACACAGGGAGGACAATGAGCAGTTCTTC. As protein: CAVHREDNEQFF.

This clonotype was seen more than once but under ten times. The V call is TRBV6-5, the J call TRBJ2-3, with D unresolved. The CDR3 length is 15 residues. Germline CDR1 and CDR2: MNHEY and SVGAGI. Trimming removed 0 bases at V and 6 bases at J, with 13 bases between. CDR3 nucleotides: TGTGCCAGCAGTTACTCTACGCCTCCTCCGGATACGCAGTATTTT. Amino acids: CASSYSTPPPDTQYF.

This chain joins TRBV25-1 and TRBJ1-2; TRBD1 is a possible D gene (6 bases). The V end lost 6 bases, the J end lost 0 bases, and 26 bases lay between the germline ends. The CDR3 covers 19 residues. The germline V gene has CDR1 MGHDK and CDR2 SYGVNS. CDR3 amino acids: CASSPRGPNSYLANYGYTF. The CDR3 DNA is TGTGCCAGCAGCCCCCGGGGGCCCAACTCCTACCTAGCTAACTATGGCTACACCTTC.

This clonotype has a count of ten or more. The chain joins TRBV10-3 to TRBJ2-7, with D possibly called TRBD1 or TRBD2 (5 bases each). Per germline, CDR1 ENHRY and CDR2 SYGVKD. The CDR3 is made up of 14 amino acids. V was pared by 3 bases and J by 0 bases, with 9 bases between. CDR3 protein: CAISDRGFSYEQYF. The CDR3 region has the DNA TGTGCCATCAGTGATCGGGGCTTCTCCTACGAGCAGTACTTC.